The 3 T cell receptor beta chains listed next were all sequenced from one sample in a study of blood T cell repertoires in COVID-19. The protocol was immunoSEQ multiplex PCR, while the TCRdb copy is restricted to in-frame clones and leaves out a portion. This repertoire shows around 290,000 clones, 80% to 95% found once; its top ten account for 2.2%. Input material: peripheral blood. These receptors were collected from a young woman with COVID-19, enrolled during active disease.

The chain combines TRBV10-3 with TRBJ1-4; 8 bases agree with TRBD1. CDR3 length: 16 amino acids. Germline V gives CDR1 ENHRY, CDR2 SYGVKD. Germline trimming cut 5 bases from V and 0 bases from J; bases unmatched to any gene: 5. As DNA, the CDR3 is TGTGCCATCAGTCCGGACAGGGCTCCAACTAATGAAAAACTGTTTTTT. Residues: CAISPDRAPTNEKLFF.

The rearrangement joins TRBV21-1 to TRBJ1-1; TRBD1 is the table's D call, not checked against the DNA. TRBV21-1 is a recognized pseudogene. The CDR3 extends over 15 amino acids. DNA of the CDR3: TGTGCCAGCAGCGGGGTAACAGGGGGCTCGCCTGAAGCTTTCTTT. Its protein product is CASSGVTGGSPEAFF.

The CDR3 region is CASSQNRADAYGYTF. CDR3 coding DNA: TGTGCCAGCAGCCAAAACAGGGCCGACGCCTATGGCTACACCTTC. This chain joins TRBV4-2 and TRBJ1-2; tentative D call: TRBD1 (6 bases). V was pared by 2 bases and J by 4 bases, with 14 bases between. This CDR3 region has 15 residues. Germline-derived CDR1 and CDR2 are LGHNA and YNFKEQ.